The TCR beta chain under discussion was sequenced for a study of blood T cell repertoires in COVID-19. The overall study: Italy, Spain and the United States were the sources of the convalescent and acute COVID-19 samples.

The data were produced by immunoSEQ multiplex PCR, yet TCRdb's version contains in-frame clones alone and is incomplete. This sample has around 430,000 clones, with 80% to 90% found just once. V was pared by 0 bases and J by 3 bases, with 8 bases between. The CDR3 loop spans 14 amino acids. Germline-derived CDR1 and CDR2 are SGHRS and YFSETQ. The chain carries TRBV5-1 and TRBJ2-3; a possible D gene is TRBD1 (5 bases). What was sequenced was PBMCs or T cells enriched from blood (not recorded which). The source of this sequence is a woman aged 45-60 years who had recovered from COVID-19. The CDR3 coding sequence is TGCGCCAGCAGCTTGGGGGGCGTGACAGATACGCAGTATTTT. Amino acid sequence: CASSLGGVTDTQYF.